These 14 T cell receptor beta chains were sequenced from one sample in a study of blood T cells in healthy people across ages. Then a second PCR, running about 6 to 11 cycles, was carried out with a sample-barcoded 5' primer and a J-beta primer mix. TCRdb re-called the 5' RACE reads with MiXCR, one entry per CDR3 protein. This sample yields some 890,000 distinct CDR3 sequences, of which under 35% are seen a single time; about a tenth belongs to the top ten. A further study also used this sample, focusing on T cells of mothers and their children.

Sequencing was done on a sample of blood. The receptors here all came from a woman aged 40 to 49 in good health.

The gene calls are TRBV12-3 or TRBV12-4 and TRBJ2-2; the D is unclear. This CDR3 contains 14 residues. Trimming took off 3 bases at V and 6 bases at J, with 11 bases between the two ends. Here the CDR3 reads CASSFGTLAGELFF. In DNA form, the CDR3 reads TGTGCCAGCAGTTTCGGCACCTTAGCCGGGGAGCTGTTTTTT.

This clonotype was picked up one time. Sequence at one end of the junction differs from germline and may be a read error. V is TRBV10-3 and J is TRBJ2-7; D may be TRBD2 (5 bases). This CDR3 spans 14 amino acids. Germline loops: CDR1 ENHRY, CDR2 SYGVKD. The CDR3 DNA reads as TGTGCCATCATGCAAGACGACGGGGATTACGCGCAGTACTTC. Residues: CAIMQDDGDYAQYF.

The chain couples TRBV9 to TRBJ2-1; 7 nucleotides match TRBD1. The junction had 11 bases not matched to a gene; V was cut back by 4 bases and J by 13 bases. CDR3 length equals 13 residues. Germline-derived CDR1 and CDR2 are SGDLS and YYNGEE. CDR3: CASSLTGAETQFF. For the CDR3, the DNA is TGTGCCAGCAGCCTCACAGGGGCCGAGACCCAGTTCTTC. Looking up the rest from reference TRBV9 and TRBJ2-1 gives the full variable domain: DSGVTQTPKHLITATGQRVTLRCSPRSGDLSVYWYQQSLDQGLQFLIQYYNGEERAKGNILERFSAQQFPDLHSELNLSSLELGDSALYFCASSLTGAETQFFGPGTRLTVL.

This chain connects TRBV16 to TRBJ1-2; no reliable D call. Germline V CDR1 and CDR2: KGHSY, FQNENV. V was clipped by 0 bases and J by 1 base, with 6 bases between them. CDR3 length equals 14 residues. The CDR3 bases are TGTGCCAGCAGCCAATCGGTCCATAACTATGGCTACACCTTC. Protein product: CASSQSVHNYGYTF. Filled out from reference TRBV16 and TRBJ1-2, the complete variable domain reads GEEVAQTPKHLVRGEGQKAKLYCAPIKGHSYVFWYQQVLKNEFKFLISFQNENVFDETGMPKERFSAKCLPNSPCSLEIQATKLEDSAVYFCASSQSVHNYGYTFGSGTRLTVV.

This clonotype was observed a handful of times. The chain joins TRBV5-6 to TRBJ1-5, with D possibly being TRBD1 (6 bases). The CDR3 is made up of 15 amino acids. Germline CDR1 and CDR2: SGHDT and YYEEEE. V lost 4 bases to trimming and J lost 7 bases, with 18 bases between them. The CDR3 sequence is CASSPRWGPLQPQHF. The CDR3 DNA reads as TGTGCCAGCAGCCCCCGGTGGGGGCCACTACAGCCCCAGCATTTT. Full variable domain (missing parts from reference TRBV5-6 and TRBJ1-5): DAGVTQSPTHLIKTRGQQVTLRCSPKSGHDTVSWYQQALGQGPQFIFQYYEEEERQRGNFPDRFSGHQFPNYSSELNVNALLLGDSALYLCASSPRWGPLQPQHFGDGTRLSIL.

With respect to this clonotype: The conserved closing phenylalanine or tryptophan is absent in this CDR3, likely reflecting a read error. As DNA, the CDR3 is TGTGCCAGCAGCGCCAGGGGGAGTAGCAATCAGCCTCAGCATCTT. It translates to CASSARGSSNQPQHL. The chain recombines TRBV9 with TRBJ1-5, with TRBD1 matching 7 bases. Germline V lookup: CDR1 SGDLS, CDR2 YYNGEE. The CDR3 sequence is 15 residues long.

The chain employs TRBV30 and TRBJ2-1; TRBD1 matches 10 bases. Germline V gives CDR1 GTSNPN, CDR2 SVGIG (reference sequence). The CDR3 extends over 13 amino acids. The V and J ends lost 2 bases and 7 bases, in that order; junction bases with no gene match: 2. Here the CDR3 reads CAWSLGQGNEQFF. CDR3 in DNA: TGTGCCTGGAGTTTGGGACAGGGGAATGAGCAGTTCTTC.

As to this clonotype: One end of the junction is discordant with germline, which a read error may explain. This chain uses TRBV5-1 with TRBJ2-7; 7 bases map to TRBD1. This CDR3 has 15 amino acids. CDR1 SGHRS and CDR2 YFSETQ come from the germline V gene. CDR3 coding DNA: TGCACCAGCAGCTTGGGACAGAGGTTCTCCTACGAGCAGTACTTC. It translates to CTSSLGQRFSYEQYF.

Worth noting for this clonotype: A much larger clone differs from this one at a single base, so this may be a read error. The J gene is TRBJ2-7, the V gene TRBV4-3; D may be TRBD1 (6 bases). V lost 1 base and J 3 bases, leaving 13 bases between the germline ends. CDR1 and CDR2 from the germline V gene are LGHNA and YSLEER. This CDR3 contains 15 residues. The DNA for the CDR3 is TGCGCCAGCAGCCAAGGGGCACAGGGCCGCTACGAGCAGTACTTC. Residues: CASSQGAQGRYEQYF.

The table lists this clonotype with many counts. CDR3 amino acids: CASSEGPYSYEQYF. For the CDR3, the DNA is TGTGCCAGCAGTGAAGGTCCCTACTCCTACGAGCAGTACTTC. The chain joins TRBV2 to TRBJ2-7, with D unclear. Germline-derived CDR1 and CDR2 are SNHLY and FYNNEI. This CDR3 is built from 14 residues. The V and J ends lost 1 base and 0 bases respectively, with 7 bases between them.

The rearrangement uses TRBV13 and TRBJ2-4; no clear D gene. The last part of the DNA fits TRBJ2-7 better; the J call may be wrong. The CDR3 consists of 14 residues. Germline values: CDR1 PRHDT, CDR2 FYEKMQ (reference sequence). The CDR3 is CASRQKGSFYEQYF. CDR3 nucleotide sequence: TGTGCCAGCAGACAAAAGGGCAGTTTCTACGAGCAGTACTTC.

This clonotype was seen ten or more times. This chain links TRBV20-1 with TRBJ1-1, with 11 bases aligning to TRBD1. Germline trimming cut 3 bases from V and 6 bases from J; bases unmatched to any gene: 12. The CDR3 runs 16 residues. Germline CDR1 and CDR2: DFQATT and SNEGSKA (reference sequence). The CDR3 DNA reads TGCAGTGCTAGCGGAACCGGGACAGGGGGGGCCCCTGAAGCTTTCTTT. Its protein is CSASGTGTGGAPEAFF.

The V and J genes are TRBV5-1 and TRBJ1-2; D is possibly TRBD1 (5 bases). Germline-derived CDR1 and CDR2 are SGHRS and YFSETQ. Trimming cost V 0 bases and J 3 bases, with 12 bases left between them. The length of the CDR3 is 15 residues. This chain's CDR3 is CASSLDGAVDYGYTF. The CDR3 region has the DNA TGCGCCAGCAGCTTGGACGGGGCAGTCGACTATGGCTACACCTTC.

J is TRBJ1-1 and V is TRBV7-9, with D maybe TRBD1 (5 bases). Germline V CDR1 and CDR2: SEHNR, FQNEAQ (reference sequence). V dropped 5 bases and J dropped 2 bases, with 15 bases sitting between them. CDR3 length: 15 amino acids. Here the CDR3 reads CASSLLPRGNTEAFF. The CDR3 DNA is TGTGCCAGCAGCCTTTTACCGAGGGGTAACACTGAAGCTTTCTTT.